A single T cell receptor beta chain is shown here with its context. No antigen is known for it. This sample includes further DNA sequences coding for the same CDR3. The data were taken from a study of cytomegalovirus exposure and HLA in healthy donors. 13 Jbeta primers and 60 Vbeta primers were used for the PCR. Data came from immunoSEQ multiplex PCR; TCRdb stores just in-frame clones and leaves some out. The data contain roughly 150,000 clones, approximately 83% of them seen just once; the ten biggest clones take up approximately 2.3%. General observations from the study: Equally common other TCR beta chains were less clonally expanded than HLA-associated ones, a later analysis found. A later analysis reportedly found that, within productive TCRs, an Asian-associated ancestry cluster had fewer N-insertions than the mean observed across the roughly 610 donors.

This receptor was taken from a male donor in good health and CMV-seronegative. The sequenced material came from PBMCs.

The CDR3 DNA follows: TGTGCCAGCAGCTTGGTCCAGGGGGCTAGGGAGACCCAGTACTTC. Its protein product is CASSLVQGARETQYF. The genes are TRBV5-4 and TRBJ2-5; 8 bases are shared with TRBD1. V was clipped by 0 bases and J by 5 bases; unmatched bases: 6. CDR1 is SGHNT and CDR2 is YYREEE in the germline V gene (reference sequence). The CDR3 covers 15 residues.